The source of this T cell receptor (beta chain) is a study of blood T cell repertoires in COVID-19. Study information: Acute-phase and convalescent COVID-19 samples originated in the United States, Italy and Spain.

The age range of participants was 18 to 89 years, with residence in about two dozen US areas. Assignment of participants to cohorts was predicated upon participant-reported clinical history. Assay used: immunoSEQ multiplex PCR; TCRdb lists only in-frame clones, some missing. The repertoire consists of 490,000 or so clones, with approximately 91% occurring once and the leading ten covering approximately 8.3%. Germline loops: CDR1 SQVTM, CDR2 ANQGSEA. Trimming took off 6 bases at V and 1 base at J, with 12 bases between the two ends. The CDR3 has 13 amino acids. V usage is TRBV29-1 and J usage is TRBJ1-1, with D possibly TRBD1 on 6 matching bases. The origin of this receptor is a woman in her sixties who had recovered from COVID-19. Sequencing was performed on PBMCs or T cells enriched from blood (not recorded which). The CDR3 sequence: CSVTGIRNTEAFF. CDR3 nucleotides: TGCAGCGTCACAGGGATTCGGAACACTGAAGCTTTCTTT.